This is a list of T cell receptor beta chains from one sample in a study of shared clonotypes between healthy human individuals. This table comes from immunoSEQ multiplex PCR, and its TCRdb copy is limited to in-frame clones, with some not included. The profile covers roughly 2,000,000 clones, with 85% to 95% appearing a single time and under 2% taken by the ten largest. Sequenced material: naive CD8+ T cells from PBMCs. Source of these receptors: a man between 18 and 29 years old in good health. Some clones in this sample may be carry-over from other donors' samples. Each CDR3 is given with its conserved first and last residue. D genes are given only for firm matches. Expanded clones get a size class; other rows say once, few or many, or leave the size out.

V gene	J gene	D gene	clone size	CDR3 protein	CDR3 DNA
TRBV11-3	TRBJ2-2	TRBD2	.	CASSLASGGDTGELFF	TGTGCCAGCAGCTTAGCTAGCGGAGGAGACACCGGGGAGCTGTTTTTT
TRBV14	TRBJ1-2	.	.	CASSQASGWYGYTF	TGTGCCAGCAGCCAAGCTTCAGGGTGGTATGGCTACACCTTC
TRBV9	TRBJ2-1	TRBD2	.	CASSGARLAGAPGQFF	TGTGCCAGCAGCGGAGCCAGACTAGCGGGAGCCCCCGGGCAGTTCTTC
TRBV27	TRBJ2-1	.	.	CASSSGASGNNEQFF	TGTGCCAGCAGTTCGGGGGCTAGCGGAAACAATGAGCAGTTCTTC
TRBV4-3	TRBJ1-4	.	.	CASSQDRSATNEKLFF	TGCGCCAGCAGCCAAGATAGGAGTGCAACTAATGAAAAACTGTTTTTT
TRBV7-9	TRBJ1-1	.	.	CASSYSEGDTEAFF	TGTGCCAGCAGCTACTCGGAGGGGGACACTGAAGCTTTCTTT
TRBV6-1	TRBJ2-7	TRBD2	.	CASSEWASGTYEQYF	TGTGCCAGCAGTGAATGGGCTAGCGGAACCTACGAGCAGTACTTC
TRBV13	TRBJ2-7	.	.	CASSLAPSSEQYF	TGTGCCAGCAGCTTGGCCCCAAGCAGCGAGCAGTACTTC
TRBV27	TRBJ1-1	.	.	CASSLGGRVVTEAFF	TGTGCCAGCAGTCTCGGGGGGCGAGTGGTTACTGAAGCTTTCTTT
TRBV5-5	TRBJ2-6	TRBD1	.	CASSPVPRTGVSGANVLTF	TGTGCCAGCAGCCCGGTTCCGAGGACAGGAGTCTCTGGGGCCAACGTCCTGACTTTC
TRBV7-9	TRBJ1-1	TRBD1	.	CASSPGQSNTEAFF	TGTGCCAGCAGCCCGGGACAGTCGAACACTGAAGCTTTCTTT
TRBV19	TRBJ2-3	TRBD2	.	CASMGLAGSRPPSTDTQYF	TGTGCCAGTATGGGTCTAGCGGGTTCCCGACCTCCTAGCACAGATACGCAGTATTTT
TRBV9	TRBJ2-7	.	.	CASSEGGTDYEQYF	TGTGCCAGCAGCGAGGGGGGGACCGATTACGAGCAGTACTTC
TRBV28	TRBJ2-7	TRBD1	.	CASGTGQGIPYEQYF	TGTGCCAGCGGGACGGGACAGGGGATACCCTACGAGCAGTACTTC
TRBV7-9	TRBJ2-2	TRBD2	.	CASGRAGAGTGELFF	TGTGCCAGCGGCCGAGCGGGAGCGGGCACCGGGGAGCTGTTTTTT
TRBV7-8	TRBJ2-7	.	.	CASSLAKTRYEQYF	TGTGCCAGCAGCTTAGCGAAGACTCGCTACGAGCAGTACTTC
TRBV5-5	TRBJ1-1	TRBD1	.	CASSVTGGITEAFF	TGTGCCAGCAGCGTGACAGGGGGCATCACTGAAGCTTTCTTT
TRBV29-1	TRBJ1-1	.	.	CSVEDLYEGLNTEAFF	TGCAGCGTTGAAGATCTCTATGAGGGTCTGAACACTGAAGCTTTCTTT
TRBV28	TRBJ2-5	TRBD1	.	CASSLDRAGETQYF	TGTGCCAGCAGTTTGGACAGGGCTGGGGAGACCCAGTACTTC
TRBV6-6	TRBJ1-2	.	.	CASSYTVSYGYTF	TGTGCCAGCAGTTACACAGTTAGCTATGGCTACACCTTC
TRBV11-2	TRBJ2-7	.	.	CASSPLAALSSYEQYF	TGTGCCAGCAGCCCCCTTGCGGCCTTAAGCTCCTACGAGCAGTACTTC
TRBV5-6	TRBJ2-7	.	.	CASSLRRDSTYEQYF	TGTGCCAGCAGCTTGCGGCGTGACAGCACCTACGAGCAGTACTTC
TRBV5-1	TRBJ1-2	.	.	CASSFFLSGDVGYTF	TGCGCCAGCAGCTTTTTTCTTTCAGGGGATGTGGGCTACACCTTC
TRBV6-5	TRBJ2-1	.	.	CASSYSKLTYNEQFF	TGTGCCAGCAGTTACTCGAAGCTGACCTACAATGAGCAGTTCTTC
TRBV27	TRBJ2-7	TRBD2	.	CASTPRGGNSYEQYF	TGTGCCAGCACTCCTCGGGGGGGAAACTCCTACGAGCAGTACTTC
TRBV27	TRBJ2-7	.	.	CASSRAGSYEQYF	TGTGCCAGCAGTAGGGCAGGGTCCTACGAGCAGTACTTC
TRBV2	TRBJ2-1	.	once	CASSAVNEQFF	TGTGCCAGCAGTGCTGTCAATGAGCAGTTCTTC
TRBV4-1	TRBJ1-4	.	.	CASSLANEKLFF	TGCGCCAGCAGCCTAGCAAATGAAAAACTGTTTTTT
TRBV7-2	TRBJ2-1	TRBD2	.	CASSSWTSGHNEQFF	TGTGCCAGCAGCTCATGGACTAGCGGACACAATGAGCAGTTCTTC
TRBV4-1	TRBJ2-7	TRBD1	.	CASSLGTGSHEQYF	TGCGCCAGCAGCCTCGGGACAGGCAGTCACGAGCAGTACTTC
TRBV7-9	TRBJ2-4	.	once	CASSLGNGPGTAKNIQYF	TGTGCCAGCAGCTTAGGGAACGGCCCAGGGACAGCCAAAAACATTCAGTACTTC
TRBV19	TRBJ2-2	TRBD2	.	CASSPPGQELFRLAGDDTGELFF	TGTGCCAGTAGTCCTCCGGGACAGGAACTCTTTCGACTAGCGGGAGATGACACCGGGGAGCTGTTTTTT
TRBV7-9	TRBJ2-1	TRBD2	.	CASSYYLRTSVAYNEQFF	TGTGCCAGCAGCTACTACCTAAGGACTAGCGTAGCCTACAATGAGCAGTTCTTC
TRBV4-1	TRBJ2-2	.	.	CASSQDGYTGELFF	TGCGCCAGCAGCCAAGATGGGTACACCGGGGAGCTGTTTTTT
TRBV27	TRBJ1-1	TRBD1	.	CASSLGQGNTEAFF	TGTGCCAGCAGTCTTGGACAGGGTAACACTGAAGCTTTCTTT
TRBV7-8	TRBJ2-7	.	once	CASSLVRTLGHEQYF	TGTGCCAGCAGCTTAGTCCGGACATTAGGACACGAGCAGTACTTC